The 25 T cell receptor beta chains in this list originate from one sample, sequenced in a study of cytomegalovirus exposure and HLA in healthy donors. Both 60 Vbeta primers and 13 Jbeta primers went into the PCR. Measured with immunoSEQ multiplex PCR; TCRdb has only the in-frame clones, and not every one. The sample lists around 210,000 clones, more than 75% seen once, with around 0.42% in the top ten. Specimen: PBMCs. Receptor source: a male donor in good health and CMV-seropositive.

The J gene is TRBJ2-3, the V gene TRBV18; D possibly corresponds to TRBD2 (5 bases). Trimming left V 2 bases short and J 3 bases short, with 9 bases between. CDR1 is KGHSH and CDR2 is LQKENI in the germline V gene. The CDR3 length is 14 residues. Here the CDR3 DNA reads TGTGCCAGCTCACCAATGCCGGGGACAGATACGCAGTATTTT. Translated, it gives CASSPMPGTDTQYF. Using reference TRBV18 and TRBJ2-3 for the parts outside the CDR3, the full variable domain is NAGVMQNPRHLVRRRGQEARLRCSPMKGHSHVYWYRQLPEEGLKFMVYLQKENIIDESGMPKERFSAEFPKEGPSILRIQQVVRGDSAAYFCASSPMPGTDTQYFGPGTRLTVL.

This sequence joins TRBV28 and TRBJ2-7; 8 positions match TRBD1. V shed 6 bases, J shed 5 bases, and the junction held 9 bases outside the gene matches. There are 14 residues in the CDR3. The V gene's germline CDR1 is MDHEN and CDR2 SYDVKM. CDR3 sequence: CASSQDRVLNEQYF. In DNA form, the CDR3 reads TGTGCCAGCAGCCAGGACAGGGTTTTGAACGAGCAGTACTTC.

The chain is built from TRBV6-1 and TRBJ2-3; 15 nucleotides match TRBD2. With V trimmed by 4 bases and J by 3 bases, 5 bases remained unmatched. The CDR3 totals 17 residues. Germline lookup yields CDR1 MNHNS and CDR2 SASEGT. This CDR3 is CASSAGLAGGMTDTQYF. In DNA, the CDR3 is TGTGCCAGCAGTGCTGGACTAGCGGGGGGGATGACAGATACGCAGTATTTT.

The V call is TRBV4-1, the J call TRBJ2-7; D remains ambiguous. The CDR3 extends over 13 amino acids. V shed 1 base and J shed 2 bases, with 6 bases lying between them. Germline V gives CDR1 MGHRA, CDR2 YSYEKL. This chain's CDR3 is CASSQGIAYEQYF. CDR3 DNA: TGCGCCAGCAGCCAAGGTATAGCCTACGAGCAGTACTTC.

The J gene is TRBJ1-1, the V gene TRBV29-1; tentatively, D is TRBD1 (6 bases). CDR3 length: 15 residues. Trimming pared 0 bases from V and 1 base from J, leaving 12 bases between. The germline V gene encodes CDR1 SQVTM and CDR2 ANQGSEA. As DNA, the CDR3 is TGCAGCGTTGAAGATCATTTACAGGGGAACACTGAAGCTTTCTTT. Translating gives CSVEDHLQGNTEAFF.

The rearrangement links TRBV6-5 to TRBJ1-3, with a possible D match to TRBD1 (6 bases). The CDR3 spans 14 residues. Trimming removed 2 bases at V and 4 bases at J, with 9 bases between. The germline gives CDR1 MNHEY, CDR2 SVGAGI. For the CDR3, the DNA is TGTGCCAGCAGTTACGCAGGGGAAGGAAACACCATATATTTT. Its protein is CASSYAGEGNTIYF.

The V and J genes are TRBV9 and TRBJ1-2, with D tentatively TRBD1 (6 bases). CDR1 is SGDLS and CDR2 is YYNGEE in the germline V gene. This CDR3 contains 14 residues. V lost 0 bases and J lost 8, with 14 bases in between. CDR3 nucleotide sequence: TGTGCCAGCAGCGTAGGAGGCAGGGGAGAGGGCTACACCTTC. Protein: CASSVGGRGEGYTF.

The CDR3 is CASSTDSLPQHF. Here the CDR3 DNA reads TGTGCCAGCAGCACCGACAGCTTGCCCCAGCATTTT. The rearrangement joins TRBV7-2 to TRBJ1-5; a weak D match, TRBD1 (5 bases). The V gene's germline CDR1 is SGHTA and CDR2 FQGNSA. The V gene lost 5 bases and the J gene lost 9 bases, with 11 bases spanning the gap. CDR3 length: 12 amino acids.

DNA for the CDR3: TGCAGCGCCAGGGGGGGGACTAGCGGGGGCAGCACAGATACGCAGTATTTT. Translation: CSARGGTSGGSTDTQYF. The chain carries TRBV29-1 and TRBJ2-3; 14 bases align to TRBD2. Germline-derived CDR1 and CDR2 are SQVTM and ANQGSEA. The CDR3 is made up of 17 amino acids. J lost 0 bases, V lost 7 bases, and 9 bases had no gene match.

The V gene is TRBV5-4, the J gene TRBJ1-1; D might be TRBD1 (6 bases). The germline V gene has CDR1 SGHNT and CDR2 YYREEE (reference sequence). This CDR3 has 14 residues. Between the trimmed V and J ends, which lost 0 bases and 7 bases, there was a span of 13 bases. The CDR3: CASSLAIGGVEAFF. As DNA, the CDR3 is TGTGCCAGCAGCTTGGCCATAGGGGGGGTTGAAGCTTTCTTT.

The chain links TRBV27 to TRBJ2-7, with 8 bases lining up with TRBD1. Germline CDR1 MNHEY, CDR2 SMNVEV (reference sequence). The CDR3 has 14 amino acids. V lost 6 bases, J lost 6 bases, and 10 bases stayed unmatched. The CDR3 DNA reads as TGTGCCAGCAGCCTCTCCGGACAGGGCGTCGAGCAGTACTTC. Its protein is CASSLSGQGVEQYF.

The rearrangement links TRBV7-7 to TRBJ2-5, with D possibly matching TRBD1 (7 bases). Germline values: CDR1 SSHAT, CDR2 FNYEAQ (reference sequence). This CDR3 spans 14 amino acids. The chain's CDR3 is CASGPMTGTVTQYF. CDR3 DNA: TGTGCTAGCGGACCCATGACAGGGACTGTGACCCAGTACTTC. Filled out from reference TRBV7-7 and TRBJ2-5, the complete variable domain reads GAGVSQSPRYKVTKRGQDVTLRCDPISSHATLYWYQQALGQGPEFLTYFNYEAQPDKSGLPSDRFSAERPEGSISTLTIQRTEQRDSAMYRCASGPMTGTVTQYFGPGTRLLVL.

V is TRBV18 and J is TRBJ1-5, with 9 bases that match TRBD1. The ends lost 4 bases at V and 7 bases at J; junction bases unmatched: 8. The CDR3 is 15 residues long. The germline V gene encodes CDR1 KGHSH and CDR2 LQKENI. CDR3 nucleotides: TGTGCCAGCTCACGAGGGACAGGGATTATCCAGCCCCAGCATTTT. Translated, it gives CASSRGTGIIQPQHF.

The chain is built from TRBV7-2 and TRBJ2-1, with D maybe TRBD2 (6 bases). The germline V and J ends were trimmed by 4 bases and 15 bases, with 28 bases remaining between them. CDR3 length: 16 residues. Germline CDR1 is SGHTA and CDR2 is FQGNSA. The CDR3 loop is CASSSDGPLASAPTFF. Written as DNA, the CDR3 is TGTGCCAGCAGCTCGGATGGGCCCCTGGCTAGCGCCCCCACGTTCTTC.

The V and J genes are TRBV5-1 and TRBJ2-6, with D maybe TRBD1 (5 bases). This CDR3 has 16 amino acids. V gave up 0 bases and J gave up 0 bases, with 7 bases separating them. Looked up from germline, CDR1 is SGHRS and CDR2 is YFSETQ. Written as DNA, the CDR3 is TGCGCCAGCAGCTTGGCCCAGGGCTCTGGGGCCAACGTCCTGACTTTC. This sequence encodes CASSLAQGSGANVLTF.

This chain links TRBV19 with TRBJ1-5; 10 nucleotides line up with TRBD1. CDR1 and CDR2 (germline): LNHDA, SQIVND (reference sequence). Trimming removed 8 bases from V and 3 bases from J; junction bases left unmatched: 7. CDR3 size: 15 residues. The CDR3 nucleotides read TGTGCCAGTTGTCGGACAGGGGGGAACAATCAGCCCCAGCATTTT. Its protein is CASCRTGGNNQPQHF. Looking up the rest from reference TRBV19 and TRBJ1-5 gives the full variable domain: DGGITQSPKYLFRKEGQNVTLSCEQNLNHDAMYWYRQDPGQGLRLIYYSQIVNDFQKGDIAEGYSVSREKKESFPLTVTSAQKNPTAFYLCASCRTGGNNQPQHFGDGTRLSIL.

This sequence joins TRBV20-1 and TRBJ2-3, with D possibly TRBD2 on 6 matching bases. V lost 5 bases, J lost 6 bases, and 9 bases lay in between. Germline V gene lookup returns CDR1 DFQATT and CDR2 SNEGSKA (reference sequence). This CDR3 has 11 amino acids. CDR3 sequence (DNA): TGCAGTGCTGGGACTTCCGATACGCAGTATTTT. Translation gives CSAGTSDTQYF.

The CDR3, as DNA: TGTGCCAGCAGCTCCCCAGGAGGTGAAGGTAACTACGAGCAGTACTTC. Its translation: CASSSPGGEGNYEQYF. V usage is TRBV5-4 and J usage is TRBJ2-7; D perhaps matches TRBD2 (5 bases). The CDR3 contains 16 residues. Germline values: CDR1 SGHNT, CDR2 YYREEE (reference sequence). V was clipped by 3 bases and J by 3 bases, with 19 bases between them.

The chain couples TRBV19 to TRBJ1-2; unclear D gene. The CDR3 has 12 residues. Germline V gene sequence: CDR1 LNHDA, CDR2 SQIVND (reference sequence). Trimming left V 6 bases short and J 5 bases short, with 10 bases between. The CDR3 loop reads CASRARGYGYTF. CDR3 in DNA: TGTGCCAGTAGGGCCCGAGGGTATGGCTACACCTTC.

The chain employs TRBV21-1 and TRBJ2-2; TRBD1 is the table's D call and was not checked against the DNA. TRBV21-1 is shown as a pseudogene. The CDR3 contains 15 residues. The CDR3 loop is CASSISGQGTGELFF. The CDR3 nucleotides read TGTGCCAGCAGCATCTCGGGACAGGGGACCGGGGAGCTGTTTTTT.

The J gene is TRBJ1-6, the V gene TRBV27; D unclear. Per germline, CDR1 MNHEY and CDR2 SMNVEV (reference sequence). V was shortened by 10 bases and J by 5 bases, with 18 bases between the two germline ends. The CDR3 is 15 residues long. The DNA for the CDR3 is TGTGCCACCAAGAGGGCGTATATCGATAATTCACCCCTCCACTTT. This encodes CATKRAYIDNSPLHF.

This chain links TRBV7-9 with TRBJ1-1, with TRBD1 matching over 8 bases. Germline V gene data show CDR1 as SEHNR and CDR2 as FQNEAQ (reference sequence). V was clipped by 3 bases and J by 4 bases; unmatched bases: 7. The CDR3 has 15 residues. CDR3 DNA: TGTGCCAGCAGCTTTCCAGACAGGGGCGTCACTGAAGCTTTCTTT. Protein: CASSFPDRGVTEAFF.

The rearrangement links TRBV28 to TRBJ2-3; perhaps TRBD2 as D (6 bases). The germline V and J ends were trimmed by 6 bases and 1 base, with 17 bases remaining between them. CDR1 MDHEN and CDR2 SYDVKM come from the germline V gene. The CDR3 length is 16 residues. This CDR3 reads CASRSGLLGGTDTQYF. In DNA, the CDR3 is TGTGCCAGCAGATCGGGACTCCTCGGGGGCACAGATACGCAGTATTTT.

The gene calls are TRBV27 and TRBJ1-5; weak D call: TRBD1 (5 bases). The CDR3 has 14 amino acids. Germline CDR1 MNHEY, CDR2 SMNVEV (reference sequence). Trimming pared 5 bases from V and 3 bases from J, leaving 11 bases between. The chain's CDR3 is CASSPRGINQPQHF. The CDR3 bases are TGTGCCAGCAGTCCACGGGGGATCAATCAGCCCCAGCATTTT.

The chain joins TRBV6-5 to TRBJ1-6, with 7 bases that match TRBD1. The CDR3 loop spans 16 amino acids. Germline V gives CDR1 MNHEY, CDR2 SVGAGI. The junction had 15 bases not matched to a gene; V was cut back by 2 bases and J by 14 bases. CDR3 nucleotides: TGTGCCAGCAGTTACACTCCGACAGGGCTCCCGGCGTCCCTCCACTTT. Protein: CASSYTPTGLPASLHF.